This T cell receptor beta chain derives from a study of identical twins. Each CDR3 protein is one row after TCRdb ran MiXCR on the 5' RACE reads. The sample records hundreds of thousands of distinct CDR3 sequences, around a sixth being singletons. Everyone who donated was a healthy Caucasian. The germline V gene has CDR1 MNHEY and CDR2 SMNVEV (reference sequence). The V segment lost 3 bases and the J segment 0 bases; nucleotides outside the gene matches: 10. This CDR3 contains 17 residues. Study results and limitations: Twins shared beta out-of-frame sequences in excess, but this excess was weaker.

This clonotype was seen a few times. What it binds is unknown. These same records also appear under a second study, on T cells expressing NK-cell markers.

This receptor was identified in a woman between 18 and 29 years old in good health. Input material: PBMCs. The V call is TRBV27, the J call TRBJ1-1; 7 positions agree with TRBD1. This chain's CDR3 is CASSFAGRRGLNTEAFF. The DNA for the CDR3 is TGTGCCAGCAGTTTCGCGGGGAGGAGGGGGCTGAACACTGAAGCTTTCTTT.